This T cell receptor (beta chain) appears in the sequencing data of a study of control samples from healthy donors and cancer patients. The V segment lost 6 bases and the J segment 5 bases; nucleotides outside the gene matches: 7. CDR3 size: 14 residues. Germline loops: CDR1 SNHLY, CDR2 FYNNEI. Data came from immunoSEQ multiplex PCR; TCRdb stores just in-frame clones and leaves some out. The table lists roughly 63,000 clones, 85% to 90% of them singletons, with 6% in the top ten. The sequenced sample consisted of PBMCs. The sequence was obtained from a man aged 55 to 70 with colorectal cancer. This chain connects TRBV2 to TRBJ2-5, with TRBD1 matching over 9 bases. DNA for the CDR3: TGTGCCAGCAGGCCCGGGACAGGGTGGGAGACCCAGTACTTC. Protein sequence: CASRPGTGWETQYF.